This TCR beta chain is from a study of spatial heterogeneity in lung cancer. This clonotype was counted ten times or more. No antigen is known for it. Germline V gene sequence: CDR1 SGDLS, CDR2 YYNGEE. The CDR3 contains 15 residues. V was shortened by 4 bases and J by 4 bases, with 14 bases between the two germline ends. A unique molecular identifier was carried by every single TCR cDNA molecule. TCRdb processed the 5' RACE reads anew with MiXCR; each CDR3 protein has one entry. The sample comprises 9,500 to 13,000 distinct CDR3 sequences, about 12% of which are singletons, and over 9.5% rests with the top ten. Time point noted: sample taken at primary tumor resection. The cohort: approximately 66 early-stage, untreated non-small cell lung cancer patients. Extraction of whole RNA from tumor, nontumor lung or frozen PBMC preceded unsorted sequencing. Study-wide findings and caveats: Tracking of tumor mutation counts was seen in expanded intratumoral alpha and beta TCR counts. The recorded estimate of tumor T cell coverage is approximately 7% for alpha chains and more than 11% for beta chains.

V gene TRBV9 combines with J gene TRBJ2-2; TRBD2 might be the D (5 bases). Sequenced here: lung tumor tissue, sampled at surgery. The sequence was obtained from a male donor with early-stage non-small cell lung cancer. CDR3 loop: CASSFGGLATGELFF. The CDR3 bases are TGTGCCAGCAGCTTCGGCGGACTGGCCACCGGGGAGCTGTTTTTT.